This TCR beta chain was captured by sequencing in a study of T cells in Graves' hyperthyroidism and ophthalmopathy. This clonotype has only one observation. The antigen is undetermined. TCR beta CDR3 regions were amplified from RNA. HTBI primers were employed in a first-round RT-PCR of the TCR CDR3. TCRdb reprocessed the multiplex PCR reads via MiXCR and lists one record per CDR3 protein. The top ten hold 15% to 20% of the sample, which has 540,000 or so distinct CDR3 sequences, approximately 44% seen once. The CDR3 has 15 amino acids. Deletions cut 4 bases from V and 2 bases from J, with 15 bases between. Germline V gene sequence: CDR1 SGHTA, CDR2 FQGNSA. Exclusions: uncontrolled infection, other autoimmune disease, pregnancy, lactation. Study results and caveats: Most clonotypes expanded in thyroid above 0.001 were likewise present in blood. From stable hyperthyroidism, ophthalmopathy was separated by a 13 V-J model.

Sequencing was carried out using peripheral blood or thyroid tissue (not recorded which). The gene calls are TRBV7-2 and TRBJ2-7, with D maybe TRBD2 (5 bases). The TCR sequence derives from an adult woman with Graves' disease, either hyperthyroidism or ophthalmopathy (not recorded which). This chain's CDR3 is CASSSLSIGTYEQYF. CDR3 coding DNA: TGTGCCAGCAGCTCCCTCTCGATCGGGACCTACGAGCAGTACTTC. Using reference TRBV7-2 and TRBJ2-7 for the parts outside the CDR3, the full variable domain is GAGVSQSPSNKVTEKGKDVELRCDPISGHTALYWYRQSLGQGLEFLIYFQGNSAPDKSGLPSDRFSAERTGGSVSTLTIQRTQQEDSAVYLCASSSLSIGTYEQYFGPGTRLTVT.